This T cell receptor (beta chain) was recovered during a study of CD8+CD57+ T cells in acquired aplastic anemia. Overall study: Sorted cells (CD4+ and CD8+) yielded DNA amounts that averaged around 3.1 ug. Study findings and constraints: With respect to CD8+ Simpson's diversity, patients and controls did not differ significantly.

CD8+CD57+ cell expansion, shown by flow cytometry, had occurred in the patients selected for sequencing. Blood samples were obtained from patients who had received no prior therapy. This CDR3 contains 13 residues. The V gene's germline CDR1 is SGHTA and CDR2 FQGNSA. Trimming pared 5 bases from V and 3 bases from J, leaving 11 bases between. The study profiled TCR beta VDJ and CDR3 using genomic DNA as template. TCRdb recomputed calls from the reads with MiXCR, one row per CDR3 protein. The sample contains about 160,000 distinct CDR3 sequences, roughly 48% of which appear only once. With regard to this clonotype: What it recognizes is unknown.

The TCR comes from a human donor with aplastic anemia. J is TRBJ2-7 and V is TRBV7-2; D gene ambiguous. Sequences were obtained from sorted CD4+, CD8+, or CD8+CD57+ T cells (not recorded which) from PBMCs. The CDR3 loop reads CASSDQYSYEQYF. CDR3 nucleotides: TGTGCCAGCAGCGACCAGTACAGCTACGAGCAGTACTTC.